This is a list of T cell receptor beta chains from one sample in a study of T cells after yellow fever vaccination. MiXCR was run by TCRdb on the 5' RACE reads, yielding one entry per CDR3 protein. The sample lists 300,000 to 400,000 distinct CDR3 sequences, about 6% occurring once. The starting material was PBMCs, obtained 5 days after the yellow fever booster vaccination. The receptors derive from a man aged 25 to 40 who received the YFV17D yellow fever vaccine. Each CDR3 is given with its conserved first and last residue. D genes are given only for firm matches. Where a row states a size, it is once, few, many or the class of an expanded clone; other rows omit it.

>TRBJ1-3|many|TRBD1|TRBV7-2
CASSITGDSGNTIYF
TGTGCCAGCAGCATCACAGGGGACTCTGGAAACACCATATATTTT
>TRBJ1-1|-|-|TRBV9
CASSVVFSGDMNTEAFF
TGTGCCAGCAGCGTAGTGTTTTCGGGGGACATGAACACTGAAGCTTTCTTT
>TRBJ2-2|few|-|TRBV20-1
CSAPTTNTGELFF
TGCAGTGCCCCCACTACGAACACCGGGGAGCTGTTTTTT
>TRBJ2-1|-|-|TRBV6-1
CASSERGAGAGEQFF
TGTGCCAGCAGTGAACGGGGGGCGGGGGCAGGTGAGCAGTTCTTC
>TRBJ2-2|-|TRBD2|TRBV2
CASSTGGDTGELFF
TGTGCCAGCAGTACGGGGGGAGATACCGGGGAGCTGTTTTTT
>TRBJ2-7|once|-|TRBV5-8
CASSYRDPTYEQYF
TGTGCCAGCAGCTACCGGGACCCAACCTACGAGCAGTACTTC
>TRBJ2-1|many|-|TRBV23-1
CASSQSRGDSGFPYNEQFF
TGCGCCAGCAGTCAATCGAGAGGGGATAGCGGTTTCCCCTACAATGAGCAGTTCTTC
>TRBJ2-3|few|-|TRBV28
CASSLIGVSRLYTQYF
TGTGCCAGCAGTTTAATCGGTGTCAGCCGGCTTTATACGCAGTATTTT
>TRBJ2-3|few|TRBD1|TRBV7-9
CASSLAETGDTQYF
TGTGCCAGCAGCTTAGCGGAGACAGGGGATACGCAGTATTTT
>TRBJ2-3|many|-|TRBV10-2
CASSATDTQYF
TGCGCCAGCAGTGCCACAGATACGCAGTATTTT
>TRBJ2-1|many|TRBD2|TRBV30
CAWLRGAKGNEQFF
TGTGCCTGGTTGCGGGGGGCGAAGGGGAATGAGCAGTTCTTC
>TRBJ2-1|few|-|TRBV7-6
CASSLQGSWNEQFF
TGTGCCAGCAGCTTACAGGGTAGTTGGAATGAGCAGTTCTTC
>TRBJ1-3|many|TRBD1|TRBV14
CASSPGTGFGVYF
TGTGCCAGCAGCCCCGGGACAGGGTTCGGGGTATATTTT
>TRBJ2-7|-|-|TRBV21-1
CASSKVGTSLSPKGSDEQYF
TGTGCCAGCAGCAAAGTGGGAACCTCTCTCTCTCCTAAGGGGAGTGACGAGCAGTACTTC
>TRBJ2-5|many|TRBD2|TRBV5-1
CASSPTGGVPETQYF
TGCGCCAGCAGCCCGACGGGAGGGGTCCCAGAGACCCAGTACTTC
>TRBJ1-3|-|-|TRBV18
CASSLTDGRSGNTIYF
TGTGCCAGCTCACTCACCGACGGTCGCTCTGGAAACACCATATATTTT
>TRBJ2-6|many|-|TRBV11-2
CASSLVAGSHSGANVLTF
TGTGCCAGCAGCTTAGTGGCAGGAAGCCACTCTGGGGCCAACGTCCTGACTTTC
>TRBJ2-7|many|-|TRBV5-1
CASKSGQAGSYEQYF
TGCGCCAGCAAATCGGGTCAGGCCGGATCCTACGAGCAGTACTTC
>TRBJ2-1|many|-|TRBV5-1
CASSSGGDSYNEQFF
TGCGCCAGCAGCTCAGGGGGGGACTCTTACAATGAGCAGTTCTTC
>TRBJ2-1|many|TRBD2|TRBV7-2
CASSRRPAGVSSEQFF
TGTGCCAGCAGCCGCCGGCCGGCGGGAGTGTCGAGTGAGCAGTTCTTC
>TRBJ2-5|many|TRBD2|TRBV3-1
CASSQGGLAGDPETQYF
TGTGCCAGCAGCCAAGGTGGACTAGCGGGAGACCCAGAGACCCAGTACTTC
>TRBJ2-2|-|TRBD2|TRBV12-3/TRBV12-4
CASSFLAGVNTGELFF
TGTGCCAGCAGTTTTTTAGCGGGAGTAAACACCGGGGAGCTGTTTTTT
>TRBJ1-1|many|-|TRBV6-5
CASRAGNRAAFF
TGTGCCAGCAGGGCAGGAAACAGGGCTGCTTTCTTT
>TRBJ1-2|-|TRBD1|TRBV19
CASRAGQTNYGYTF
TGTGCCAGTAGGGCGGGACAGACTAACTATGGCTACACCTTC
>TRBJ1-2|-|-|TRBV7-6
CASSPLRDNPHGYTF
TGTGCCAGCAGCCCCCTCCGAGACAATCCCCACGGCTACACCTTC
>TRBJ2-2|many|TRBD2|TRBV3-1
CASSQDLAGAAGELFF
TGTGCCAGCAGCCAAGACCTAGCGGGAGCAGCCGGGGAGCTGTTTTTT
>TRBJ2-7|-|-|TRBV15
CATSRAGTTWQQYF
TGTGCCACCAGCAGAGCCGGGACCACTTGGCAGCAGTACTTC
>TRBJ1-5|-|-|TRBV18
CASSSGTVNQPQHF
TGTGCCAGCTCATCAGGGACGGTAAATCAGCCCCAGCATTTT
>TRBJ2-1|-|TRBD1|TRBV15
CATSRDPYRGNEQFF
TGTGCCACCAGCAGAGACCCCTACAGGGGCAATGAGCAGTTCTTC
>TRBJ2-4|-|-|TRBV27
CASSPPPGRGDIQYF
TGTGCCAGCAGTCCTCCGCCGGGCAGGGGAGACATTCAGTACTTC
>TRBJ2-7|many|TRBD1|TRBV6-2/TRBV6-3
CASTSEQGKGKSSYEQYF
TGTGCCAGCACATCAGAACAGGGGAAGGGGAAAAGTTCCTACGAGCAGTACTTC
>TRBJ2-7|few|TRBD1|TRBV15
CATSRDFGTGGRKYF
TGTGCCACCAGCAGAGATTTCGGGACAGGGGGGAGAAAGTACTTC
>TRBJ2-3|few|-|TRBV27
CASSLNRVRTDTQYF
TGTGCCAGCAGTTTGAATCGGGTCCGGACAGATACGCAGTATTTT
>TRBJ2-5|many|-|TRBV12-3/TRBV12-4
CASSSGGIETQYF
TGTGCCAGCAGTTCCGGGGGTATAGAGACCCAGTACTTC
>TRBJ1-5|-|TRBD1|TRBV24-1
CATGGGGGYQPQHF
TGTGCCACCGGAGGGGGCGGAGGTTATCAGCCCCAGCATTTT
>TRBJ2-3|many|TRBD2|TRBV7-8
CASRLQGLAADTQYF
TGTGCCAGCAGGCTTCAGGGACTAGCAGCAGATACGCAGTATTTT
>TRBJ1-2|-|-|TRBV20-1
CSGETPGSTMYGYTF
TGCAGCGGAGAAACACCTGGGTCAACTATGTACGGCTACACCTTC
>TRBJ1-2|few|-|TRBV7-2
CASSFNSGAQGGYTF
TGTGCCAGCAGCTTTAACTCAGGGGCCCAGGGAGGCTACACCTTC
>TRBJ1-1|few|TRBD1|TRBV5-1
CASSLGGQGEPEAFF
TGCGCCAGCAGCTTGGGGGGTCAGGGGGAGCCTGAAGCTTTCTTT
>TRBJ2-7|-|-|TRBV3-1
CASSQALLKPSEQYF
TGTGCCAGCAGCCAAGCGTTACTCAAGCCAAGCGAGCAGTACTTC
>TRBJ2-7|few|-|TRBV5-8
CASSWANEQYF
TGTGCCAGCTCTTGGGCGAACGAGCAGTACTTC
>TRBJ2-2|few|TRBD2|TRBV7-9
CASSSGGNGELFF
TGTGCCAGCAGCTCGGGAGGGAACGGGGAGCTGTTTTTT
>TRBJ2-4|-|-|TRBV12-3/TRBV12-4
CASSFVGGLAKNIQYF
TGTGCCAGCAGTTTTGTCGGCGGCCTCGCCAAAAACATTCAGTACTTC
>TRBJ1-1|-|-|TRBV7-2
CASSHRDTPYTEAFF
TGTGCCAGCAGCCATCGGGACACACCATACACTGAAGCTTTCTTT
>TRBJ2-1|many|TRBD2|TRBV12-3/TRBV12-4
CASSLAGLGLYEQFF
TGTGCCAGCAGTTTAGCGGGACTAGGTTTGTACGAGCAGTTCTTC
>TRBJ2-2|many|TRBD2|TRBV20-1
CSGVAGENTGELFF
TGCAGTGGGGTAGCGGGAGAGAACACCGGGGAGCTGTTTTTT
>TRBJ2-3|many|TRBD1|TRBV10-3
CAISFTGTGSDTQYF
TGTGCCATCAGCTTTACCGGGACAGGGTCAGATACGCAGTATTTT
>TRBJ2-5|few|TRBD1|TRBV29-1
CSVGQGAGETQYF
TGCAGCGTTGGACAGGGGGCCGGAGAGACCCAGTACTTC
>TRBJ2-5|-|-|TRBV6-2/TRBV6-3
CATSERGPWKTQYF
TGTGCCACCTCGGAACGCGGGCCCTGGAAGACCCAGTACTTC